The 11 T cell receptor beta chains below were found in one sample sequenced in a study of CD8+CD57+ T cells in acquired aplastic anemia. For sequencing, patients were chosen who had shown expansion of CD8+CD57+ cells by flow cytometry. Template material for TCR beta VDJ and CDR3 profiling consisted of genomic DNA. TCRdb re-derived calls from the reads in MiXCR, one entry per CDR3 protein. Among about 40,000 distinct CDR3 sequences listed, roughly two thirds were seen once. Sequencing was carried out using sorted CD4+, CD8+, or CD8+CD57+ T cells (not recorded which) from PBMCs. The receptors were gathered from a human donor with aplastic anemia.

V gene TRBV6-1 combines with J gene TRBJ2-7; TRBD1 is a possible D gene (6 bases). Germline V gives CDR1 MNHNS, CDR2 SASEGT. This CDR3 contains 15 residues. V was cut by 4 bases and J by 2 bases, with 15 bases left in between. The CDR3 protein is CASSGKTGTPYEQYF. The CDR3 DNA reads as TGTGCCAGCAGTGGAAAAACAGGGACCCCCTACGAGCAGTACTTC.

The J gene is TRBJ2-2, the V gene TRBV24-1, with D possibly being TRBD1 (7 bases). The CDR3 has 14 residues. Germline V gene lookup returns CDR1 KGHDR and CDR2 SFDVKD. Trimming took off 5 bases at V and 6 bases at J, with 12 bases between the two ends. The CDR3 reads CATSVAGGSGELFF. For the CDR3, the DNA is TGTGCCACCAGTGTGGCAGGGGGGTCCGGGGAGCTGTTTTTT.

V and J are TRBV29-1 and TRBJ2-7; 9 bases line up with TRBD1. Losses at the gene ends were 7 bases for V and 5 bases for J; bases not matched to a gene: 3. Germline V lookup: CDR1 SQVTM, CDR2 ANQGSEA. The CDR3 runs to 11 residues. This CDR3 reads CSGGQGHEQYF. The DNA of the CDR3 is TGCAGCGGGGGACAGGGCCACGAGCAGTACTTC.

This clonotype has ten or more counts. The chain joins TRBV7-2 to TRBJ2-5, with 15 bases identical to TRBD2. The CDR3 sequence is 17 residues long. Trimming at V came to 5 bases and at J to 10 bases, leaving 14 bases not matched to a gene. CDR1 is SGHTA and CDR2 is FQGNSA in the germline V gene. The CDR3 nucleotides read TGTGCCAGCAGCCCAAGGGGACTAGCGGGGGGTTTTGGTGTCCAGTACTTC. The encoded protein is CASSPRGLAGGFGVQYF.

The genes are TRBV6-2 or TRBV6-3 and TRBJ2-1, with 15 bases lining up with TRBD2. With 2 bases clipped from V and 7 bases from J, the junction kept 9 bases outside the gene matches. The CDR3 runs 18 residues. Per germline, CDR1 MNHEY and CDR2 SVGEGT. This CDR3 reads CASSYPGLAGGQENEQFF. The CDR3 nucleotides read TGTGCCAGCAGTTACCCAGGACTAGCGGGGGGGCAGGAGAATGAGCAGTTCTTC.

This clonotype was seen only once. The chain recombines TRBV29-1 with TRBJ2-5; D is possibly TRBD1 (6 bases). CDR1 and CDR2 from the germline V gene are SQVTM and ANQGSEA. The V and J ends lost 7 bases and 5 bases respectively, with 20 bases between them. CDR3 length equals 14 residues. CDR3 residues: CSGTTGFGLETQYF. CDR3 nucleotide sequence: TGCAGCGGAACGACAGGATTCGGGCTGGAGACCCAGTACTTC.

V usage is TRBV10-2 and J usage is TRBJ1-2, with D perhaps TRBD1 (6 bases). CDR3 length equals 14 residues. CDR1 and CDR2 (germline): WSHSY, SAAADI. Trimming pared 0 bases from V and 8 bases from J, leaving 13 bases between. Here the CDR3 DNA reads TGCGCCAGCAGTGAGTCGACAGGTTGGGGGGGCTACACCTTC. Its translation is CASSESTGWGGYTF.

The chain uses TRBV6-1 and TRBJ2-7; TRBD1 aligns across 7 bases. This CDR3 has 14 residues. The germline CDR1 and CDR2 sequences are MNHNS and SASEGT. V lost 9 bases to trimming and J lost 2 bases; unmatched junction nucleotides: 10. DNA for the CDR3: TGTGCCAGTAGAGGGGGCACCGATCCCTACGAGCAGTACTTC. It is translated as CASRGGTDPYEQYF.

J is TRBJ2-1 and V is TRBV6-1; D may be TRBD1 or TRBD2 (6 bases each). V was cut by 4 bases and J by 9 bases, with 13 bases left in between. The CDR3 spans 13 residues. The germline CDR1 and CDR2 sequences are MNHNS and SASEGT. CDR3 nucleotides: TGTGCCAGCAGTGCATCCGGGGGCTTTGAGCAGTTCTTC. Protein sequence: CASSASGGFEQFF.

CDR3 bases: TGCAGCGTTGAAACAGGGTTCACCTACGAGCAGTACTTC. This encodes CSVETGFTYEQYF. V is TRBV29-1 and J is TRBJ2-7; D might be TRBD1 (6 bases). The CDR3 has 13 amino acids. Deletions cut 2 bases from V and 2 bases from J, with 10 bases between. Germline V gene data show CDR1 as SQVTM and CDR2 as ANQGSEA.

A remark on this clonotype: The junction departs from the called germline gene at one end, perhaps through a read error. V usage is TRBV6-4 and J usage is TRBJ2-1; 13 positions agree with TRBD2. The length of the CDR3 is 15 residues. CDR1 is MRHNA and CDR2 is SNTAGT in the germline V gene. CDR3 nucleotides: TGTGCCAGCAGTGGCTCGACTAGCGGGGGGAATGAGCAGCTCTTC. Protein: CASSGSTSGGNEQLF.